Shown below are 13 T cell receptor beta chains from a single sample sequenced in a study of T cells in Graves' hyperthyroidism and ophthalmopathy. RNA transcripts provided the source from which TCR beta CDR3 regions were amplified. Researchers ran a first-round RT-PCR on the TCR CDR3 using the HTBI primer set. Each CDR3 protein is one row after TCRdb ran MiXCR on the multiplex PCR reads. The data contain about 640,000 distinct CDR3 sequences, less than 25% of them seen just once; the ten biggest clones take up under 35%. Sample: blood. The source is a man aged 25 to 40 with Graves' ophthalmopathy.

V and J are TRBV28 and TRBJ1-2; possible D gene TRBD1, 6 bases. The CDR3 runs to 15 residues. The germline V and J ends were trimmed by 8 bases and 0 bases, with 16 bases remaining between them. Germline V lookup: CDR1 MDHEN, CDR2 SYDVKM. The CDR3 sequence: CASGLGGGPNYGYTF. CDR3 in DNA: TGTGCCAGCGGATTGGGGGGGGGGCCTAACTATGGCTACACCTTC.

This clonotype was seen ten or more times. The chain uses TRBV11-3 and TRBJ2-7; TRBD1 or TRBD2 may be the D gene (6 bases each). Germline V gives CDR1 SGHNT, CDR2 YENEEA. Deletions cut 5 bases from V and 7 bases from J, with 15 bases between. CDR3 length: 13 amino acids. The CDR3 spells CASSAGHPWEQYF. CDR3 in DNA: TGTGCCAGCAGCGCGGGACACCCTTGGGAGCAGTACTTC.

The chain links TRBV18 to TRBJ2-7; D perhaps matches TRBD2 (5 bases). The CDR3 contains 14 residues. The germline gives CDR1 KGHSH, CDR2 LQKENI. Trimming took off 5 bases at V and 2 bases at J, with 13 bases between the two ends. CDR3 in DNA: TGTGCCAGCTCAGCGGGCCCTCCCACCTACGAGCAGTACTTC. This encodes CASSAGPPTYEQYF. Supplemented by reference TRBV18 and TRBJ2-7, the full variable domain reads NAGVMQNPRHLVRRRGQEARLRCSPMKGHSHVYWYRQLPEEGLKFMVYLQKENIIDESGMPKERFSAEFPKEGPSILRIQQVVRGDSAAYFCASSAGPPTYEQYFGPGTRLTVT.

A note on this clonotype: One junction end disagrees with the germline gene, perhaps due to a read error. The chain joins TRBV28 to TRBJ2-5; 7 bases map to TRBD1. CDR3 size: 12 residues. CDR1 is MDHEN, CDR2 SYDVKM, per germline. Here the CDR3 reads CGSSQGQGVQYF. The DNA for the CDR3 is TGTGGCAGCAGTCAGGGGCAGGGGGTCCAGTACTTC.

This sequence joins TRBV20-1 and TRBJ2-7; 9 nucleotides match TRBD1. Germline assignment: CDR1 DFQATT and CDR2 SNEGSKA (reference sequence). This CDR3 spans 13 amino acids. Trimming took 7 bases from V and 4 from J; bases not matched to a gene: 8. The CDR3 sequence: CSGRTGAQYEQYF. For the CDR3, the DNA is TGCAGTGGGCGGACAGGGGCGCAGTACGAGCAGTACTTC.

In this sample, this clonotype turned up a few times. This chain connects TRBV7-8 to TRBJ2-1; 11 bases line up with TRBD1. This CDR3 region has 20 residues. J gave up 2 bases and V 6 bases, and 18 bases lay outside the gene matches. Germline CDR1 and CDR2: SGHVS and FQNEAQ. Here the CDR3 DNA reads TGTGCCAGCAGTCGGACAGGGGGCTGGATAAGCGGGAAAGCCTACAATGAGCAGTTCTTC. Translating gives CASSRTGGWISGKAYNEQFF.

This clonotype was counted at least ten times. The chain is built from TRBV5-1 and TRBJ2-1; 8 nucleotides match TRBD2. The CDR3 contains 15 residues. Germline V gene lookup returns CDR1 SGHRS and CDR2 YFSETQ. The V and J ends lost 0 bases and 9 bases, in that order; junction bases with no gene match: 8. The chain's CDR3 is CASSLGGRSRLEQFF. The DNA of the CDR3 is TGCGCCAGCAGCTTGGGCGGGAGGAGTAGGCTTGAGCAGTTCTTC. The whole variable domain, filled in from reference TRBV5-1 and TRBJ2-1, reads KAGVTQTPRYLIKTRGQQVTLSCSPISGHRSVSWYQQTPGQGLQFLFEYFSETQRNKGNFPGRFSGRQFSNSRSEMNVSTLELGDSALYLCASSLGGRSRLEQFFGPGTRLTVL.

Only a few counts were recorded for this clonotype. A read error may produce the germline difference seen at one junction end. The rearrangement uses TRBV12-3 or TRBV12-4 and TRBJ2-6; TRBD1 agrees at 9 bases. The CDR3 is 18 amino acids. Here the CDR3 DNA reads TGTGCCAGCAGTTCTTCCGGGACAGGGAACTCTAGGGCCAACGTCCTGACTTTC. Amino acid sequence: CASSSSGTGNSRANVLTF.

CDR3 DNA: TGCAGCGTTGAAGGAAGGGGGAGGAAAGGCACCGGGGAGCTGTTTTTT. It is translated as CSVEGRGRKGTGELFF. This sequence joins TRBV29-1 and TRBJ2-2, with D perhaps TRBD1 or TRBD2 (6 bases each). Germline CDR1 reads SQVTM; CDR2 reads ANQGSEA. This CDR3 is 16 amino acids long. The germline V and J ends were trimmed by 1 base and 4 bases, with 16 bases remaining between them.

This sequence joins TRBV19 and TRBJ2-7, with 10 bases lining up with TRBD2. Germline V gene data show CDR1 as LNHDA and CDR2 as SQIVND (reference sequence). V shed 1 base, J shed 1 base, and the junction held 1 base outside the gene matches. This CDR3 is built from 15 residues. CDR3 sequence reads: CASSIASGGSYEQYF. CDR3 bases: TGTGCCAGTAGTATAGCTAGCGGGGGATCCTACGAGCAGTACTTC.

This clonotype was seen a handful of times. Written as DNA, the CDR3 is TGTGCCAGCAGCGATGGGCCAAACGGTAATCAGCCCCAGCATTTT. Protein sequence: CASSDGPNGNQPQHF. The V call is TRBV6-1, the J call TRBJ1-5; D is ambiguous. Germline values: CDR1 MNHNS, CDR2 SASEGT. Deletions cut 6 bases from V and 4 bases from J, with 16 bases between. The CDR3 has 15 amino acids.

The chain recombines TRBV15 with TRBJ2-3; 8 positions agree with TRBD2. The trim removed 0 bases at V and 2 bases at J, leaving 7 bases unmatched. Per germline, CDR1 LNHNV and CDR2 YYDKDF (reference sequence). CDR3 length: 17 residues. The CDR3 DNA follows: TGTGCCACCAGCAGAGATCCGGCGGGAGGCCACACAGATACGCAGTATTTT. Its protein is CATSRDPAGGHTDTQYF.

The chain employs TRBV11-2 and TRBJ1-2; no clear D. Germline values: CDR1 SGHAT, CDR2 FQNNGV. The CDR3 runs 16 residues. With 5 bases removed from V and 4 bases from J, the gap between germline ends came to 20 bases. CDR3 sequence: CASSTIGVGRSYGYTF. The CDR3 DNA reads as TGTGCCAGCAGCACTATTGGGGTCGGTCGGAGCTATGGCTACACCTTC. The full variable domain, with the rest looked up from reference TRBV11-2 and TRBJ1-2, is EAGVAQSPRYKIIEKRQSVAFWCNPISGHATLYWYQQILGQGPKLLIQFQNNGVVDDSQLPKDRFSAERLKGVDSTLKIQPAKLEDSAVYLCASSTIGVGRSYGYTFGSGTRLTVV.